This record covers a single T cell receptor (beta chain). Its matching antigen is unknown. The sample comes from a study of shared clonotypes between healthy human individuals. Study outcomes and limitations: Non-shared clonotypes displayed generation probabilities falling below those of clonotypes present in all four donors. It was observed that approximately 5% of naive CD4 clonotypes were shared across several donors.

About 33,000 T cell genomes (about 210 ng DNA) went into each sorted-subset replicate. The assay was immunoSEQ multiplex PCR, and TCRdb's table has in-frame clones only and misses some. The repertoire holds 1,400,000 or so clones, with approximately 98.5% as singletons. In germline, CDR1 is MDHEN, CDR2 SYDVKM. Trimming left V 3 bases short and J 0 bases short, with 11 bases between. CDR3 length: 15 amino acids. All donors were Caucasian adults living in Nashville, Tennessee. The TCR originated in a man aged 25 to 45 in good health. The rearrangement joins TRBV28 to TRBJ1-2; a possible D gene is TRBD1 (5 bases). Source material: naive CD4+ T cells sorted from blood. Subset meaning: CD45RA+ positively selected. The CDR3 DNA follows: TGTGCCAGCAGTTTGGGAGGGACCCCTAACTATGGCTACACCTTC. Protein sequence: CASSLGGTPNYGYTF.